A single T cell receptor beta chain is shown here with its context. This entry comes from a study of control samples from healthy donors and cancer patients. TCRdb keeps only in-frame clones here, not all; method: immunoSEQ multiplex PCR. The profile covers around 170,000 clones, with roughly 88% appearing a single time and nearly 5% taken by the ten largest. After removal of 8 bases from V and 4 bases from J, the junction contained 13 bases not matched to a gene. Germline CDR1 and CDR2: MDHEN and SYDVKM. The CDR3 loop spans 15 amino acids. What was sequenced was blood. This TCR derives from a woman between 25 and 40 years old in good health. This sequence joins TRBV28 and TRBJ2-5, with 7 bases lining up with TRBD1. The CDR3 here is CASPPTGAEVETQYF. CDR3 coding DNA: TGTGCCAGCCCCCCTACAGGGGCAGAAGTAGAGACCCAGTACTTC. The whole variable domain, filled in from reference TRBV28 and TRBJ2-5, reads DVKVTQSSRYLVKRTGEKVFLECVQDMDHENMFWYRQDPGLGLRLIYFSYDVKMKEKGDIPEGYSVSREKKERFSLILESASTNQTSMYLCASPPTGAEVETQYFGPGTRLLVL.